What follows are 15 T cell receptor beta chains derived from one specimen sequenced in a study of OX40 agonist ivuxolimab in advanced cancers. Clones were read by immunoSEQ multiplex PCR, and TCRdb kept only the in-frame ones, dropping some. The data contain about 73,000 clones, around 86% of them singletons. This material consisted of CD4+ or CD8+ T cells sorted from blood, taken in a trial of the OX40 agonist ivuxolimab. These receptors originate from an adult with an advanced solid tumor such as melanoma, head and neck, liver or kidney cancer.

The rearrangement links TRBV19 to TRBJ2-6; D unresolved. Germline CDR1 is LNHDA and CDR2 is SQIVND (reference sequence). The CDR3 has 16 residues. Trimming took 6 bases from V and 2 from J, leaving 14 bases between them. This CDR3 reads CASRDEFGPGANVLTF. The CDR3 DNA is TGTGCCAGTAGGGATGAGTTTGGGCCTGGGGCCAACGTCCTGACTTTC.

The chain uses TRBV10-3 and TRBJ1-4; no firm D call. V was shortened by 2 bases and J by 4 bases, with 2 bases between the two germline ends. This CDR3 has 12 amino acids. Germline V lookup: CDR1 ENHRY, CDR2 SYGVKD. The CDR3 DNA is TGTGCCATCAGTGAGATTAATGAAAAACTGTTTTTT. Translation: CAISEINEKLFF.

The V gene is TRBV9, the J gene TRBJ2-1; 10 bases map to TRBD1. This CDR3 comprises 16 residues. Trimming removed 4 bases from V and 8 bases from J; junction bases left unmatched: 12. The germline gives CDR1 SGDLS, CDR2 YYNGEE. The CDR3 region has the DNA TGTGCCAGCAGCCCTACACGGGACAGGGGCCGGCATGAGCAGTTCTTC. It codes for CASSPTRDRGRHEQFF.

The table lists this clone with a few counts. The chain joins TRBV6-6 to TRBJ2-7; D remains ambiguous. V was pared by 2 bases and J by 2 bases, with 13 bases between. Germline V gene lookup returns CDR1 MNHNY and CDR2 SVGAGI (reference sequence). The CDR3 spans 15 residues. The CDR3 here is CASSYPGTATYEQYF. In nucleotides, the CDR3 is TGTGCCAGCAGTTACCCCGGCACTGCCACCTACGAGCAGTACTTC.

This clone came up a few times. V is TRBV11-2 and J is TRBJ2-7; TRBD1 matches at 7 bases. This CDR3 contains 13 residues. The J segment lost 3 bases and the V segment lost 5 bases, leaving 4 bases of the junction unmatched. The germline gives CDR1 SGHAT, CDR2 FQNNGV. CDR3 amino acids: CASSPGQVYEQYF. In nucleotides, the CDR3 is TGTGCCAGCAGCCCTGGACAGGTCTACGAGCAGTACTTC.

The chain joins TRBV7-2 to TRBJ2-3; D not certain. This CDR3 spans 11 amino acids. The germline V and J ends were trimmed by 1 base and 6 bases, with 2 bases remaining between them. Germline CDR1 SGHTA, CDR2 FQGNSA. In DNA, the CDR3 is TGTGCCAGCAGCTTAGTTGATACGCAGTATTTT. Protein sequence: CASSLVDTQYF.

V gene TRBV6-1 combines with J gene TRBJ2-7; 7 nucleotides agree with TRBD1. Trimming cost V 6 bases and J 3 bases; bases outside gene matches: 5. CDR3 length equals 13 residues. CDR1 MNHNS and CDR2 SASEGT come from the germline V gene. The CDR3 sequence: CASRGQASYEQYF. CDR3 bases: TGTGCCAGCAGAGGACAGGCGAGCTACGAGCAGTACTTC.

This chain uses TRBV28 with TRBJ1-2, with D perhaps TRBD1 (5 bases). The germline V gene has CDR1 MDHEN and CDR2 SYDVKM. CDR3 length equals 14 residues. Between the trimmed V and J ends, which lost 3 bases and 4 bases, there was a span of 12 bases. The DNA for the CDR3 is TGTGCCAGCAGTTTTCTGGGGCAGACCTATGGCTACACCTTC. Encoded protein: CASSFLGQTYGYTF.

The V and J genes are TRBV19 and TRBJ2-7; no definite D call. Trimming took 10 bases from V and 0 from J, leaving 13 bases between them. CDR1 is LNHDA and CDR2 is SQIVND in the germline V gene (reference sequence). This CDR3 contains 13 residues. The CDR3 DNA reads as TGTGCCACAACCCACTGGGGCTCCTACGAGCAGTACTTC. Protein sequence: CATTHWGSYEQYF.

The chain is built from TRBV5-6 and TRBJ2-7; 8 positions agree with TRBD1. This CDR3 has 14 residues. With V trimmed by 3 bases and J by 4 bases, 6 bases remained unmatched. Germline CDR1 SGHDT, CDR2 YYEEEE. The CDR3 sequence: CASSSQGARYEQYF. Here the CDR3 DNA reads TGTGCCAGCAGCTCCCAGGGGGCCAGGTACGAGCAGTACTTC.

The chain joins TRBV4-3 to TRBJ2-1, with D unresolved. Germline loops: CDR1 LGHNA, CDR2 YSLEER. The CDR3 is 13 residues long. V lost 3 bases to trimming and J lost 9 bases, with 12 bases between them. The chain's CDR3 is CASSQGIIGEQFF. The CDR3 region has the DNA TGCGCCAGCAGCCAGGGCATTATTGGTGAGCAGTTCTTC.

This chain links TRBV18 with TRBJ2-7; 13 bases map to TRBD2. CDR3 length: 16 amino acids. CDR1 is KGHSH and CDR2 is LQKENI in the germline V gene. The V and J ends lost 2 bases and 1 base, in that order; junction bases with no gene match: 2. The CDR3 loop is CASSPRLAGGSYEQYF. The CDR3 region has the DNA TGTGCCAGCTCACCAAGACTAGCGGGGGGATCCTACGAGCAGTACTTC.

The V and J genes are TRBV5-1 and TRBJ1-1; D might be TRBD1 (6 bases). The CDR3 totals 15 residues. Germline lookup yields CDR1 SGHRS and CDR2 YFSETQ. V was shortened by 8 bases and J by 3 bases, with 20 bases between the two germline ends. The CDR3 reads CASNPFGGRDTEAFF. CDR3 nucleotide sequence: TGCGCCAGTAACCCATTTGGGGGGCGGGACACTGAAGCTTTCTTT.

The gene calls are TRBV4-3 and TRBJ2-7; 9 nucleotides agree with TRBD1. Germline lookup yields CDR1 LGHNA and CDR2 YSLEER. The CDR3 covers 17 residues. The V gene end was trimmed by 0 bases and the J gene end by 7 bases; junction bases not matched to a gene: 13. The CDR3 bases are TGCGCCAGCAGCCAAGAGCACGGGACAGGGCAAATGTGGGAGCAGTACTTC. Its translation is CASSQEHGTGQMWEQYF.

The CDR3: CASSLDPGQAYEQYF. In DNA, the CDR3 is TGTGCCAGCAGCTTGGACCCGGGACAGGCCTACGAGCAGTACTTC. The chain combines TRBV7-2 with TRBJ2-7; the match to TRBD1 covers 8 bases. The trim removed 3 bases at V and 2 bases at J, leaving 6 bases unmatched. This CDR3 has 15 amino acids. Germline values: CDR1 SGHTA, CDR2 FQGNSA.